This T cell receptor beta chain derives from a study of cytomegalovirus exposure and HLA in healthy donors. Whole-study context: As an earlier analysis found, about 190 million T cells yielded about 120 million unique TCR beta sequences. General observations from the study: Presence/absence analysis assumed near-uniform sequencing depth across donors. The listing of 150 or so TCR beta chains classed them as cytomegalovirus-associated. HLA restriction was apparent for most CMV-associated TCR beta chains in a later analysis.

Concerning this clone itself: Its antigen remains unknown.

With 60 Vbeta and 13 Jbeta primers, the PCR was carried out. Only in-frame clones appear in the TCRdb table, and some are missing; sequencing was by immunoSEQ multiplex PCR. The sample includes over 55,000 clones. V lost 5 bases to trimming and J lost 4 bases, with 12 bases between them. Germline CDR1 is SEHNR and CDR2 is FQNEAQ (reference sequence). The CDR3 contains 15 residues. The sequence was collected from a male donor in good health and CMV-seronegative. The gene calls are TRBV7-9 and TRBJ2-6; possible D gene TRBD1, 7 bases. The sequenced sample consisted of PBMCs. CDR3 residues: CASSPGGSGANVLTF. The CDR3 DNA reads as TGTGCCAGCAGCCCAGGGGGGTCCGGGGCCAACGTCCTGACTTTC. Supplemented by reference TRBV7-9 and TRBJ2-6, the full variable domain reads DTGVSQNPRHKITKRGQNVTFRCDPISEHNRLYWYRQTLGQGPEFLTYFQNEAQLEKSRLLSDRFSAERPKGSFSTLEIQRTEQGDSAMYLCASSPGGSGANVLTFGAGSRLTVL.